The rows below give T cell receptor beta chains drawn from one sample of a study of lymphopenia after photon versus proton radiotherapy. TCRdb's table, derived via immunoSEQ multiplex PCR, lists solely in-frame clones and lacks some. The sample lists 35,000 to 45,000 clones; about 85% were seen once. The specimen comprised peripheral blood, sampled from a patient treated with proton-based radiotherapy. Every receptor here comes from a woman aged 70 to 79 with pancreatic cancer. Each CDR3 is given with its conserved first and last residue. Fields, in order: J gene, clone size, V gene, D gene, CDR3 length, CDR3 protein, CDR3 DNA. D genes are given only for firm matches. Some rows mark clone size as missing; the rest say once, few, many or name a class of expanded clone.

j_gene: TRBJ1-1
abundance: NA
v_gene: TRBV6-1
d_gene: NA
len: 12
CDR3aa: CASSGVGEEAFF
CDR3nt: TGTGCCAGCTCGGGTGTAGGGGAGGAAGCTTTCTTT

j_gene: TRBJ2-7
abundance: NA
v_gene: TRBV7-2
d_gene: TRBD2
len: 14
CDR3aa: CASSRTSGRVEQYF
CDR3nt: TGTGCCAGCAGCCGGACTAGCGGGAGGGTTGAGCAGTACTTC

j_gene: TRBJ2-7
abundance: NA
v_gene: TRBV2
d_gene: TRBD2
len: 15
CDR3aa: CASSEWASGSREQYF
CDR3nt: TGTGCCAGCAGTGAATGGGCTAGCGGGAGCCGCGAGCAGTACTTC

j_gene: TRBJ2-3
abundance: once
v_gene: TRBV19
d_gene: TRBD1
len: 17
CDR3aa: CASSIRAADRGTDTQYF
CDR3nt: TGTGCCAGTAGTATAAGGGCGGCGGACAGGGGGACAGATACGCAGTATTTT

j_gene: TRBJ1-1
abundance: NA
v_gene: TRBV2
d_gene: TRBD1
len: 13
CDR3aa: CASSGGGNTEAFF
CDR3nt: TGTGCCAGCAGCGGAGGGGGCAACACTGAAGCTTTCTTT

j_gene: TRBJ2-2
abundance: NA
v_gene: TRBV19
d_gene: TRBD1
len: 16
CDR3aa: CASRRDRTSNTGELFF
CDR3nt: TGTGCCAGTAGACGGGACAGAACCTCGAACACCGGGGAGCTGTTTTTT

j_gene: TRBJ2-7
abundance: NA
v_gene: TRBV7-9
d_gene: NA
len: 12
CDR3aa: CASSTSTYEQYF
CDR3nt: TGTGCCAGCAGTACTAGCACCTACGAGCAGTACTTC

j_gene: TRBJ1-5
abundance: NA
v_gene: TRBV6-6
d_gene: TRBD1
len: 15
CDR3aa: CASRPERTGDQPQHF
CDR3nt: TGTGCCAGCAGGCCCGAAAGGACAGGGGATCAGCCCCAGCATTTT

j_gene: TRBJ2-1
abundance: NA
v_gene: TRBV30
d_gene: NA
len: 10
CDR3aa: CAWDNNEQFF
CDR3nt: TGTGCCTGGGACAACAATGAGCAGTTCTTC

j_gene: TRBJ1-2
abundance: NA
v_gene: TRBV28
d_gene: TRBD1
len: 14
CDR3aa: CASSSAPGGDGYTF
CDR3nt: TGTGCCAGCAGTTCCGCCCCAGGGGGTGATGGCTACACCTTC

j_gene: TRBJ2-7
abundance: once
v_gene: TRBV6-6
d_gene: TRBD2
len: 12
CDR3aa: CASTLAGDEQYF
CDR3nt: TGTGCCAGCACCTTAGCGGGAGACGAGCAGTACTTC

j_gene: TRBJ2-3
abundance: NA
v_gene: TRBV4-1
d_gene: NA
len: 15
CDR3aa: CASSQAAGTTDTQYF
CDR3nt: TGCGCCAGCAGCCAAGCGGCCGGTACAACAGATACGCAGTATTTT

j_gene: TRBJ2-3
abundance: NA
v_gene: TRBV11-2
d_gene: NA
len: 16
CDR3aa: CASSLGRGMGTDTQYF
CDR3nt: TGTGCCAGCAGCTTAGGCCGGGGGATGGGCACAGATACGCAGTATTTT

j_gene: TRBJ2-5
abundance: NA
v_gene: TRBV7-3
d_gene: NA
len: 15
CDR3aa: CASSLIPGPPETQYF
CDR3nt: TGTGCCAGCAGCTTAATCCCTGGCCCACCGGAGACCCAGTACTTC

j_gene: TRBJ2-3
abundance: NA
v_gene: TRBV5-4
d_gene: TRBD2
len: 18
CDR3aa: CASSLSSGRAWVTDTQYF
CDR3nt: TGTGCCAGCAGCTTGAGTAGCGGGAGGGCTTGGGTCACAGATACGCAGTATTTT

j_gene: TRBJ2-6
abundance: NA
v_gene: TRBV28
d_gene: NA
len: 14
CDR3aa: CASQMDLTSNVLTF
CDR3nt: TGTGCCAGCCAGATGGACCTCACGTCCAACGTCCTGACTTTC

j_gene: TRBJ2-7
abundance: NA
v_gene: TRBV15
d_gene: NA
len: 15
CDR3aa: CATSRETRGFYEQYF
CDR3nt: TGTGCCACCAGCAGAGAGACAAGGGGCTTCTACGAGCAGTACTTC

j_gene: TRBJ2-3
abundance: NA
v_gene: TRBV28
d_gene: NA
len: 17
CDR3aa: CASSVQGRGFGTDTQYF
CDR3nt: TGTGCCAGCAGTGTTCAGGGCCGGGGGTTTGGGACAGATACGCAGTATTTT

j_gene: TRBJ2-5
abundance: NA
v_gene: TRBV7-3
d_gene: NA
len: 12
CDR3aa: CASSNSRETQYF
CDR3nt: TGTGCCAGCAGCAATTCCCGAGAGACCCAGTACTTC

j_gene: TRBJ2-5
abundance: NA
v_gene: TRBV13
d_gene: NA
len: 14
CDR3aa: CASSRLGEQETQYF
CDR3nt: TGTGCCAGCAGCAGGCTTGGAGAGCAAGAGACCCAGTACTTC

j_gene: TRBJ2-5
abundance: NA
v_gene: TRBV5-1
d_gene: TRBD1
len: 17
CDR3aa: CASSLAPGQGSQETQYF
CDR3nt: TGCGCCAGCAGCTTGGCCCCGGGACAGGGGAGCCAAGAGACCCAGTACTTC

j_gene: TRBJ2-7
abundance: few
v_gene: TRBV7-8
d_gene: TRBD2
len: 16
CDR3aa: CASSTQTSGTSYEQYF
CDR3nt: TGTGCCAGCAGCACCCAGACTAGCGGGACTTCCTACGAGCAGTACTTC

j_gene: TRBJ2-3
abundance: NA
v_gene: TRBV4-3
d_gene: NA
len: 14
CDR3aa: CASSPLAHTDTQYF
CDR3nt: TGCGCCAGCAGCCCCCTAGCGCACACAGATACGCAGTATTTT

j_gene: TRBJ2-1
abundance: once
v_gene: TRBV9
d_gene: TRBD2
len: 16
CDR3aa: CASSVGLAGGLNEQFF
CDR3nt: TGTGCCAGCAGCGTAGGGCTAGCGGGAGGTTTAAATGAGCAGTTCTTC

j_gene: TRBJ2-1
abundance: NA
v_gene: TRBV5-6
d_gene: TRBD2
len: 15
CDR3aa: CASSLRTSAGGGQFF
CDR3nt: TGTGCCAGCAGCTTAAGGACTAGCGCTGGCGGGGGGCAGTTCTTC

j_gene: TRBJ2-1
abundance: NA
v_gene: TRBV28
d_gene: TRBD1
len: 15
CDR3aa: CASSMSRDRKNEQFF
CDR3nt: TGTGCCAGCAGTATGTCCCGGGACAGGAAGAATGAGCAGTTCTTC

j_gene: TRBJ2-2
abundance: few
v_gene: TRBV2
d_gene: TRBD1
len: 14
CDR3aa: CASRLLTGEGELFF
CDR3nt: TGTGCCAGCAGACTACTGACAGGGGAAGGGGAGCTGTTTTTT

j_gene: TRBJ1-1
abundance: NA
v_gene: TRBV30
d_gene: NA
len: 13
CDR3aa: CAWSPRWDTEAFF
CDR3nt: TGTGCCTGGAGTCCCCGTTGGGACACTGAAGCTTTCTTT

j_gene: TRBJ2-1
abundance: NA
v_gene: TRBV4-1
d_gene: TRBD2
len: 13
CDR3aa: CASSYRLAYEQFF
CDR3nt: TGCGCCAGCAGCTACCGACTAGCGTATGAGCAGTTCTTC

j_gene: TRBJ2-7
abundance: NA
v_gene: TRBV7-3
d_gene: NA
len: 12
CDR3aa: CASSSPGGEQYF
CDR3nt: TGTGCCAGCAGCTCCCCGGGCGGCGAGCAGTACTTC

j_gene: TRBJ2-7
abundance: NA
v_gene: TRBV28
d_gene: NA
len: 16
CDR3aa: CASSPSEALLGYEQYF
CDR3nt: TGTGCCAGCAGCCCTTCGGAGGCATTATTAGGCTACGAGCAGTACTTC

j_gene: TRBJ2-1
abundance: NA
v_gene: TRBV5-4
d_gene: TRBD1
len: 15
CDR3aa: CASSLPTGGIDEQFF
CDR3nt: TGTGCCAGCAGCTTGCCCACAGGGGGCATCGATGAGCAGTTCTTC

j_gene: TRBJ1-2
abundance: NA
v_gene: TRBV7-2
d_gene: NA
len: 12
CDR3aa: CASSPAFYGYTF
CDR3nt: TGTGCCAGCAGCCCCGCCTTCTATGGCTACACCTTC

j_gene: TRBJ2-5
abundance: NA
v_gene: TRBV19
d_gene: TRBD1
len: 16
CDR3aa: CASSYEAGGMQETQYF
CDR3nt: TGTGCCAGTAGTTATGAGGCAGGGGGCATGCAAGAGACCCAGTACTTC

j_gene: TRBJ2-1
abundance: NA
v_gene: TRBV7-3
d_gene: TRBD2
len: 12
CDR3aa: CASSPSGNEQFF
CDR3nt: TGTGCCAGCAGCCCTAGCGGTAATGAGCAGTTCTTC

j_gene: TRBJ1-5
abundance: NA
v_gene: TRBV19
d_gene: NA
len: 16
CDR3aa: CASSILRMSSNQPQHF
CDR3nt: TGTGCCAGTAGTATATTAAGGATGAGCAGCAATCAGCCCCAGCATTTT

j_gene: TRBJ2-1
abundance: once
v_gene: TRBV28
d_gene: TRBD2
len: 16
CDR3aa: CASSLFASGSVGEQFF
CDR3nt: TGTGCCAGCAGTTTATTTGCTAGCGGGAGTGTTGGTGAGCAGTTCTTC

j_gene: TRBJ2-5
abundance: NA
v_gene: TRBV5-1
d_gene: NA
len: 15
CDR3aa: CASSLLGVSQETQYF
CDR3nt: TGCGCCAGCAGCTTGTTAGGAGTTAGCCAAGAGACCCAGTACTTC

j_gene: TRBJ1-6
abundance: NA
v_gene: TRBV6-5
d_gene: NA
len: 14
CDR3aa: CASQAGADNSPLHF
CDR3nt: TGTGCCAGCCAGGCAGGGGCAGATAATTCACCCCTCCACTTT

j_gene: TRBJ2-7
abundance: NA
v_gene: TRBV21-1
d_gene: NA
len: 13
CDR3aa: CARTGTDPYEQYF
CDR3nt: TGTGCCAGGACCGGGACAGATCCCTACGAGCAGTACTTC

j_gene: TRBJ1-5
abundance: NA
v_gene: TRBV10-3
d_gene: NA
len: 15
CDR3aa: CAISESPDGNQPQHF
CDR3nt: TGTGCCATCAGTGAGTCCCCCGACGGCAATCAGCCCCAGCATTTT

j_gene: TRBJ1-2
abundance: NA
v_gene: TRBV4-2
d_gene: NA
len: 13
CDR3aa: CASSQDPYKGYTF
CDR3nt: TGTGCCAGCAGCCAAGACCCCTATAAGGGCTACACCTTC

j_gene: TRBJ2-5
abundance: NA
v_gene: TRBV30
d_gene: TRBD2
len: 13
CDR3aa: CAWDSGSGETQYF
CDR3nt: TGTGCCTGGGATAGCGGGAGCGGGGAGACCCAGTACTTC

j_gene: TRBJ1-4
abundance: once
v_gene: TRBV7-9
d_gene: NA
len: 16
CDR3aa: CASSPPAVATNEKLFF
CDR3nt: TGTGCCAGCAGCCCGCCGGCCGTTGCAACTAATGAAAAACTGTTTTTT

j_gene: TRBJ2-2
abundance: NA
v_gene: TRBV15
d_gene: TRBD1
len: 15
CDR3aa: CATSRQGAWTGELFF
CDR3nt: TGTGCCACCAGCAGACAGGGGGCTTGGACCGGGGAGCTGTTTTTT

j_gene: TRBJ1-2
abundance: once
v_gene: TRBV28
d_gene: TRBD1
len: 15
CDR3aa: CASSLLSGTGKGYTF
CDR3nt: TGTGCCAGCAGTTTATTGTCCGGGACAGGGAAGGGCTACACCTTC

j_gene: TRBJ2-7
abundance: NA
v_gene: TRBV5-1
d_gene: TRBD1
len: 15
CDR3aa: CASSGRTGLGVEQYF
CDR3nt: TGCGCCAGCAGCGGCAGGACAGGGCTTGGGGTTGAGCAGTACTTC

j_gene: TRBJ1-6
abundance: NA
v_gene: TRBV6-5
d_gene: TRBD1
len: 14
CDR3aa: CASSQRTGRSPLHF
CDR3nt: TGTGCCAGCAGTCAGAGGACAGGGCGGTCACCCCTCCACTTT

j_gene: TRBJ1-4
abundance: NA
v_gene: TRBV5-8
d_gene: NA
len: 14
CDR3aa: CASSLAEVREKLFF
CDR3nt: TGTGCCAGCAGCTTGGCCGAGGTTCGAGAAAAACTGTTTTTT

j_gene: TRBJ2-7
abundance: NA
v_gene: TRBV18
d_gene: NA
len: 16
CDR3aa: CASSPPPGTGSYEQYF
CDR3nt: TGTGCCAGCTCACCACCTCCCGGGACGGGGTCCTACGAGCAGTACTTC

j_gene: TRBJ2-2
abundance: NA
v_gene: TRBV27
d_gene: TRBD2
len: 16
CDR3aa: CASSDPLAGTTGELFF
CDR3nt: TGTGCCAGCAGTGACCCACTAGCGGGCACGACCGGGGAGCTGTTTTTT

j_gene: TRBJ1-1
abundance: NA
v_gene: TRBV28
d_gene: TRBD1
len: 21
CDR3aa: CASSLMGQGARSSSSSTEAFF
CDR3nt: TGTGCCAGCAGTTTAATGGGACAGGGGGCGCGTTCGTCGTCATCATCCACTGAAGCTTTCTTT

j_gene: TRBJ2-5
abundance: NA
v_gene: TRBV28
d_gene: NA
len: 15
CDR3aa: CASSPRTGGTETQYF
CDR3nt: TGTGCCAGCAGTCCTAGGACAGGAGGGACAGAGACCCAGTACTTC

j_gene: TRBJ1-2
abundance: NA
v_gene: TRBV19
d_gene: NA
len: 16
CDR3aa: CASSSPRRDTHYGYTF
CDR3nt: TGTGCCAGTAGTAGCCCTCGCAGGGACACCCACTATGGCTACACCTTC

j_gene: TRBJ2-7
abundance: once
v_gene: TRBV29-1
d_gene: TRBD2
len: 15
CDR3aa: CSVGTSGFSSYEQYF
CDR3nt: TGCAGCGTTGGGACTAGCGGTTTTAGCTCCTACGAGCAGTACTTC

j_gene: TRBJ2-7
abundance: NA
v_gene: TRBV9
d_gene: NA
len: 16
CDR3aa: CASSQGLQGDAYEQYF
CDR3nt: TGCGCCAGCAGCCAAGGGCTTCAGGGTGACGCCTACGAGCAGTACTTC

j_gene: TRBJ2-3
abundance: NA
v_gene: TRBV2
d_gene: NA
len: 13
CDR3aa: CASEDGGADTQYF
CDR3nt: TGTGCCAGTGAGGACGGGGGTGCAGATACGCAGTATTTT